This T cell receptor (beta chain) comes out of a study of Graves' ophthalmopathy and Graves' hyperthyroidism (dated by TCRdb to 2017 to 2018). A note on the overall study: Peripheral blood samples were taken at the time of initial diagnosis, before any treatment was given. In total, 135 blood samples were TCR-sequenced: 43 ophthalmopathy, about 75 hyperthyroidism and roughly 17 hyperthyroidism-to-ophthalmopathy patients. In over 5 hyperthyroidism patients, the T-cell repertoire of thyroid tissue was compared with the T-cell repertoire of blood. The 90 to 100 discovery patients were randomly divided into training and test sets at a 7:3 ratio. To explore V-J signatures distinguishing ophthalmopathy from hyperthyroidism, a discovery set of 100 patients (fewer than 45 ophthalmopathy, roughly 60 stable hyperthyroidism) was enrolled. The independent validation cohort included under 20 hyperthyroidism patients plus 17 patients who later progressed from hyperthyroidism to ophthalmopathy. The study used signatures of the TCR beta repertoire to tell Graves' ophthalmopathy apart from Graves' hyperthyroidism and to predict which patients would progress to ophthalmopathy. Once sampling was done, hyperthyroidism patients were given methimazole at a starting dose of 30 mg daily, while ophthalmopathy patients were given high-dose intravenous methylprednisolone.

A remark on this clonotype: Its antigen target is currently unknown. One base away there is no much larger clone; base qualities are not given.

What the work shows at the level of the full study, not this receptor alone: Most expanded thyroid clonotypes with a frequency above 0.001 also appeared in blood, which suggests that blood repertoires may reflect the immune response in the thyroid. In validation, the model predicted ophthalmopathy progression with about 70% sensitivity and around 72% specificity; approximately 12 predicted patients were CT-confirmed with GO in a median of approximately 6.5 months. No statistical method was used to set the sample size in advance, and the investigators knew which group each participant was assigned to. Ophthalmopathy was separated from stable hyperthyroidism by the 13-signature model with about 85% sensitivity and 81.08% specificity in cross-validation and with 80%/75% in the test set.

V lost 4 bases and J lost 2 bases; the stretch between them is 15 bases long. Sequences MGHRA (CDR1) and YSYEKL (CDR2) are obtained from the germline V gene. Measured from the cysteine to the phenylalanine, the CDR3 is 15 residues long. The sequence is cut down to CDR3 DNA, 45 bases in frame from base 1. For repertoire sequencing, the TCR beta CDR3 regions were amplified from RNA transcripts. The first round was an RT-PCR using HTBI primers with the Qiagen OneStep RT-PCR kit, and this first round was followed by a second-round multiplex PCR, then size selection and purification. Libraries were sequenced paired-end with 100 bp reads on an Illumina HiSeq2000. The original methods were these. SOAPnuke was used to process the reads, throwing out any read that had adapters, had uncalled bases, had a mean Phred below 15, or lacked an exact constant-primer or identifier match. High-quality paired reads were merged with COPE v1.2.5. Clonotypes were defined as unique nucleotide sequences and were aligned to IMGT TRB V, D and J references using MiTCR v1.1. Only V-J combinations with frequency above 0.0001 were analysed, covering over 98% of repertoires. For each V-J combination, a TCR clonal expansion and chaos score was defined as F50 clonal expansion divided by the chaos observed in the TCRdist matrix. Features were reduced by Welch's t-statistics and random forest to more than 10 V-J combinations, which fed a naive Bayes classifier. The Morisita-Horn index was used to measure how similar the thyroid and blood repertoires were. The public reads were reanalyzed by TCRdb: fastp trimming at Q25, MiXCR alignment, in-frame beta chains only. Each record represents a unique CDR3 protein, reported with the most common genes and DNA among its rows. The V and J calls were not made by the authors but by TCRdb's processing. The sample records hundreds of thousands of distinct CDR3 sequences, 20% to 25% of which are singletons. Approximately 7% of the sample rests with the top ten.

Hyperthyroidism was considered stable if no progression to ophthalmopathy occurred within 18 months of follow-up. Hyperthyroidism patients were newly diagnosed, were aged 18 to 65 years, and had a disease duration under 2 months. Anyone with other autoimmune diseases, uncontrolled infections, pregnancy or lactation was excluded from the study. Clinical symptoms, serum thyroxine, TRAb, thyroid ultrasound and orbital computed tomography were used for diagnosis. PBMCs were isolated from roughly 10 ml of fresh peripheral blood by Ficoll-Paque density gradient centrifugation. Total RNA was extracted with Trizol reagent and quality-checked on an Agilent 2100 Bioanalyzer.

The V and J segments used are TRBV4-1 and TRBJ2-7; tentative D gene TRBD2, with 6 bases matching. The receptor comes from a woman under 30 with stable Graves' hyperthyroidism. Some clones in this sample may be carry-over from other donors' samples. Donor details come from another sample of the same person, matched by shared clones. The sequenced sample was peripheral blood. The CDR3 has the sequence CASSRLERAAYEQYF. The DNA sequence reads TGCGCCAGCAGCCGCCTAGAGCGGGCTGCCTACGAGCAGTACTTC.